This TCR beta chain is drawn from a study of T cell repertoires in cytomegalovirus infection. The wider study: HLA-B-restricted CMV epitopes that are well studied were used alongside recently identified HLA-C-restricted ones.

This clonotype has a handful of counts. Its target is not known. Broader study findings: Clonotypes of TCR beta that were HLA-C-restricted and CMV-specific dominated the ex vivo response. There were carriers of CMV plus the relevant HLA, and cumulative public TCR beta family frequency identified them.

TCRdb fed the reads into MiXCR, producing one record per CDR3 protein. The table has fewer than 350,000 distinct CDR3 sequences, just under 30% seen once. Trimming stripped 1 base from V and 8 bases from J, with 6 bases between. This CDR3 contains 12 residues. From germline, CDR1 is SGHVS and CDR2 FQNEAQ. Sequenced here: cultured PBMCs, sampled from culture after CMV antigen stimulation. The TCR was taken from a human donor in good health (CMV status not recorded). Some clones in this sample may be carry-over from other donors' samples. The chain joins TRBV7-8 to TRBJ2-1; D is ambiguous. CDR3: CASSLGKDEQFF. The CDR3 DNA follows: TGTGCCAGCAGCTTAGGTAAGGATGAGCAGTTCTTC.